The 25 T cell receptor beta chains reported below all come from one sample, sequenced in a study of blood T cell repertoires in COVID-19. This table comes from immunoSEQ multiplex PCR, and its TCRdb copy is limited to in-frame clones, with some not included. The sample lists around 330,000 clones, approximately 89% occurring once. Sequencing was carried out using peripheral blood. The receptor source for this set is a woman between 25 and 40 years old with COVID-19, enrolled during active disease.

The chain links TRBV15 to TRBJ2-5, with unresolved D. The germline V and J ends were trimmed by 5 bases and 9 bases, with 19 bases remaining between them. Germline V gene sequence: CDR1 LNHNV, CDR2 YYDKDF (reference sequence). The CDR3 runs 14 residues. CDR3 in amino acids: CATSSSFGPSAQYF. CDR3 DNA sequence: TGTGCCACCAGCTCGTCGTTTGGCCCCTCAGCCCAGTACTTC.

The chain employs TRBV19 and TRBJ2-1; 9 nucleotides line up with TRBD2. V lost 5 bases and J lost 4; bases outside the gene matches: 12. This CDR3 is built from 17 residues. Per germline, CDR1 LNHDA and CDR2 SQIVND (reference sequence). The DNA of the CDR3 is TGTGCCAGTAGTTTTACGGCTAGCGGGGTGATATACAATGAGCAGTTCTTC. It is translated as CASSFTASGVIYNEQFF.

The CDR3, as DNA: TGTGCCAGCAGTTACTCGATCCAGGGAAGCTATGGCTACACCTTC. Amino acids: CASSYSIQGSYGYTF. The J gene is TRBJ1-2, the V gene TRBV6-2 or TRBV6-3; D is perhaps TRBD1 (5 bases). CDR1 and CDR2 from the germline V gene are MNHEY and SVGEGT. Trimming pared 0 bases from V and 4 bases from J, leaving 12 bases between. The CDR3 spans 15 residues.

This chain uses TRBV4-3 with TRBJ1-3, with a tentative D call TRBD1 (6 bases). Trimming took 1 base from V and 4 from J, leaving 11 bases between them. CDR1 is LGHNA and CDR2 is YSLEER in the germline V gene. The CDR3 is 15 amino acids. CDR3 sequence reads: CASSQASGAGNTIYF. CDR3 in DNA: TGCGCCAGCAGCCAAGCGTCAGGGGCAGGAAACACCATATATTTT.

This chain uses TRBV6-2 or TRBV6-3 with TRBJ2-1, with 8 bases identical to TRBD2. This CDR3 comprises 19 residues. Germline V lookup: CDR1 MNHEY, CDR2 SVGEGT. Trimming cost V 1 base and J 6 bases; bases outside gene matches: 17. DNA for the CDR3: TGTGCCAGCAGTTACTTGGGCTCCTGGGGTAGCGGGGATGGCAATGAGCAGTTCTTC. Translated, it gives CASSYLGSWGSGDGNEQFF.

The rearrangement links TRBV6-6 to TRBJ1-1, with a tentative D call TRBD1 (5 bases). Germline CDR1 reads MNHNY; CDR2 reads SVGAGI (reference sequence). Trimming removed 2 bases from V and 3 bases from J, with 16 bases in between. The CDR3 loop spans 16 amino acids. CDR3 sequence reads: CASSYRASGLDTEAFF. The CDR3 nucleotides read TGTGCCAGCAGTTACAGGGCCTCAGGGTTGGACACTGAAGCTTTCTTT.

The chain uses TRBV28 and TRBJ1-1; D ambiguous. The V and J ends lost 9 bases and 1 base respectively, with 18 bases between them. Germline CDR1 MDHEN, CDR2 SYDVKM. CDR3 length: 15 amino acids. CDR3: CASFVIGGSNTEAFF. The CDR3 coding sequence is TGTGCCAGTTTTGTTATCGGAGGATCGAACACTGAAGCTTTCTTT.

The V call is TRBV7-2, the J call TRBJ2-5; perhaps TRBD2 as D (7 bases). Germline V lookup: CDR1 SGHTA, CDR2 FQGNSA. Trimming took 5 bases from V and 2 from J, leaving 15 bases between them. The length of the CDR3 is 15 residues. The DNA for the CDR3 is TGTGCCAGCAGCCCCTCCGGGGGGCGGCAAGAGACCCAGTACTTC. Its translation is CASSPSGGRQETQYF.

The chain couples TRBV18 to TRBJ1-1, with D perhaps matching TRBD1 (6 bases). The V and J ends lost 4 bases and 6 bases respectively, with 12 bases between them. Germline loops: CDR1 KGHSH, CDR2 LQKENI. There are 13 residues in the CDR3. Written as DNA, the CDR3 is TGTGCCAGCTCACAGGGGGTCGAGGCTGAAGCTTTCTTT. The encoded protein is CASSQGVEAEAFF.

The gene calls are TRBV6-2 or TRBV6-3 and TRBJ1-5; D not certain. V lost 0 bases to trimming and J lost 8 bases, with 8 bases between them. The germline V gene encodes CDR1 MNHEY and CDR2 SVGEGT. CDR3 size: 13 residues. CDR3 protein: CASSYSQYEPQHF. CDR3 nucleotides: TGTGCCAGCAGTTACTCCCAGTATGAGCCCCAGCATTTT.

The chain uses TRBV29-1 and TRBJ2-7, with 9 nucleotides matching TRBD1. From germline, CDR1 is SQVTM and CDR2 ANQGSEA. J lost 9 bases, V lost 7 bases, and 7 bases had no gene match. The length of the CDR3 is 11 residues. The CDR3 sequence: CSARDRVGQYF. CDR3 nucleotides: TGCAGCGCCCGGGACAGGGTAGGGCAGTACTTC.

The genes are TRBV20-1 and TRBJ1-1, with 7 bases matching TRBD1. The CDR3 has 16 amino acids. V was clipped by 3 bases and J by 4 bases; unmatched bases: 14. Germline values: CDR1 DFQATT, CDR2 SNEGSKA (reference sequence). CDR3 sequence (DNA): TGCAGTGCTAGTGGGGGACAGCTTTTGGGGGGCACTGAAGCTTTCTTT. This sequence encodes CSASGGQLLGGTEAFF.

The gene calls are TRBV6-5 and TRBJ2-2; 7 bases fit TRBD2. With 4 bases clipped from V and 4 bases from J, the junction kept 9 bases outside the gene matches. Germline V gene sequence: CDR1 MNHEY, CDR2 SVGAGI. The CDR3 length is 16 residues. CDR3 loop: CASSSPPGGSTGELFF. The CDR3 coding sequence is TGTGCCAGCAGTTCCCCTCCCGGGGGGAGCACCGGGGAGCTGTTTTTT.

The chain couples TRBV3-1 (or the pseudogene TRBV3-2) to TRBJ2-7, with 8 bases identical to TRBD1. Looked up from germline, CDR1 is LGHDT and CDR2 is YNNKEL (reference sequence). The CDR3 is 16 residues long. The V segment lost 4 bases and the J segment 0 bases; nucleotides outside the gene matches: 8. This CDR3 is CASSRKTGDDSYEQYF. The CDR3 DNA follows: TGTGCCAGCAGCCGAAAGACAGGGGATGACTCCTACGAGCAGTACTTC.

The rearrangement links TRBV6-5 to TRBJ2-7, with a possible D match to TRBD2 (7 bases). The V and J ends lost 6 bases and 7 bases respectively, with 16 bases between them. This CDR3 has 13 residues. Per germline, CDR1 MNHEY and CDR2 SVGAGI. The DNA for the CDR3 is TGTGCCAGCAGCTCTGGGGGGGCGGAGGAGCAGTACTTC. This codes for CASSSGGAEEQYF.

This sequence joins TRBV7-9 and TRBJ1-4, with D tentatively TRBD1 (6 bases). Germline V lookup: CDR1 SEHNR, CDR2 FQNEAQ (reference sequence). This CDR3 is 14 amino acids long. Between the trimmed V and J ends, which lost 5 bases and 13 bases, there was a span of 20 bases. As DNA, the CDR3 is TGTGCCAGCAGCCCAACGGGGGGGCTCCCAACACTGTTTTTT. Its translation: CASSPTGGLPTLFF.

The rearrangement joins TRBV30 to TRBJ1-5; 7 bases are a match to TRBD1. The CDR3 is 14 amino acids. J lost 4 bases, V lost 3 bases, and 6 bases had no gene match. Per germline, CDR1 GTSNPN and CDR2 SVGIG (reference sequence). CDR3 coding DNA: TGTGCCTGGAGGATGGACAGGAGAAATCAGCCCCAGCATTTT. Translating it yields CAWRMDRRNQPQHF.

For the CDR3, the DNA is TGTGCCAGCAGCCTCTATTCGACAGACACCGGGGAGCTGTTTTTT. The encoded protein is CASSLYSTDTGELFF. J is TRBJ2-2 and V is TRBV7-3; TRBD1 is a possible D gene (5 bases). The CDR3 totals 15 residues. Germline-derived CDR1 and CDR2 are SGHTA and FQGTGA. The V end was cut by 5 bases, the J end by 3 bases, with 13 bases between.

The chain recombines TRBV5-1 with TRBJ2-5; tentative D call: TRBD1 (5 bases). CDR3 length: 14 residues. Germline V lookup: CDR1 SGHRS, CDR2 YFSETQ. Trimming removed 0 bases at V and 0 bases at J, with 6 bases between. CDR3 DNA sequence: TGCGCCAGCAGCTTGGGGGGCAACCAAGAGACCCAGTACTTC. Amino acids: CASSLGGNQETQYF.

The V call is TRBV30, the J call TRBJ1-6; no definite D call. CDR3 length equals 13 residues. Germline loops: CDR1 GTSNPN, CDR2 SVGIG (reference sequence). Trimming pared 2 bases from V and 7 bases from J, leaving 9 bases between. This CDR3 reads CAWSLEENSPLHF. DNA for the CDR3: TGTGCCTGGAGTTTGGAGGAAAATTCACCCCTCCACTTT.

This chain uses TRBV20-1 with TRBJ2-1, with TRBD2 as a possible D gene (6 bases). CDR1 is DFQATT, CDR2 SNEGSKA, per germline (reference sequence). The germline V and J ends were trimmed by 6 bases and 9 bases, with 12 bases remaining between them. The CDR3 contains 11 residues. The CDR3 spells CSATPGGEQFF. In DNA, the CDR3 is TGCAGTGCGACACCCGGGGGTGAGCAGTTCTTC.

The rearrangement links TRBV7-9 to TRBJ1-3; 7 bases map to TRBD1. CDR1 and CDR2 from the germline V gene are SEHNR and FQNEAQ (reference sequence). CDR3 length equals 13 residues. CDR3 sequence reads: CAPGTDNGNTIYF. As DNA, the CDR3 is TGTGCTCCCGGGACAGATAATGGAAACACCATATATTTT. Full variable domain (remainder filled in from reference TRBV7-9 and TRBJ1-3): DTGVSQNPRHKITKRGQNVTFRCDPISEHNRLYWYRQTLGQGPEFLTYFQNEAQLEKSRLLSDRFSAERPKGSFSTLEIQRTEQGDSAMYLCAPGTDNGNTIYFGEGSWLTVV.

The gene calls are TRBV6-5 and TRBJ2-3, with TRBD1 matching 7 bases. Germline CDR1 reads MNHEY; CDR2 reads SVGAGI. V gave up 5 bases and J gave up 4 bases; unmatched junction bases: 6. There are 14 residues in the CDR3. CDR3 residues: CASSQTGNADTQYF. CDR3 DNA sequence: TGTGCCAGCAGTCAGACAGGGAACGCAGATACGCAGTATTTT.

In this sample, this clone turned up a few times. The genes are TRBV4-1 and TRBJ2-7, with D possibly matching TRBD1 (6 bases). V dropped 3 bases and J dropped 5 bases, with 14 bases sitting between them. This CDR3 region has 14 residues. Germline V gene sequence: CDR1 MGHRA, CDR2 YSYEKL. The chain's CDR3 is CASSHSRGRNEQYF. In DNA form, the CDR3 reads TGCGCCAGCAGCCACTCCAGGGGAAGGAACGAGCAGTACTTC.

The chain links TRBV14 to TRBJ2-5, with D perhaps matching TRBD1 (5 bases). Germline CDR1 SGHDN, CDR2 FVKESK. CDR3 length: 16 amino acids. V was shortened by 1 base and J by 3 bases, with 15 bases between the two germline ends. The CDR3 loop reads CASSQVGWLDKETQYF. As DNA, the CDR3 is TGTGCCAGCAGCCAAGTAGGGTGGTTGGACAAAGAGACCCAGTACTTC.